A single sample gave rise to the 6 T cell receptor beta chains below, sequenced in a study of neoadjuvant anti-PD-1 for oral cavity cancer. The table came from immunoSEQ multiplex PCR; TCRdb's copy has only in-frame clones and leaves some out. The sample holds around 60,000 clones; around 80% are singletons and the top ten take 2.6%. Sequenced material: PBMCs, taken before nivolumab (anti-PD-1) treatment. The receptor source for this set is a person aged 40 to 85 with oral cavity squamous cell carcinoma.

The rearrangement uses TRBV6-1 and TRBJ1-1; D gene ambiguous. Trimming removed 5 bases at V and 5 bases at J, with 9 bases between. The CDR3 loop spans 12 amino acids. From germline, CDR1 is MNHNS and CDR2 SASEGT. The CDR3 sequence: CASSLRGTEAFF. The CDR3 DNA reads TGTGCCAGCAGTCTTCGGGGAACTGAAGCTTTCTTT.

The chain uses TRBV27 and TRBJ2-7; D is unclear. V lost 3 bases and J lost 0, with 9 bases in between. Germline V gene lookup returns CDR1 MNHEY and CDR2 SMNVEV (reference sequence). The CDR3 totals 14 residues. The CDR3 coding sequence is TGTGCCAGCAGTTTGACCGTGAGCTCCTACGAGCAGTACTTC. Its translation: CASSLTVSSYEQYF.

The chain couples TRBV6-6 to TRBJ1-4; weak D call: TRBD1 (5 bases). The V end was cut by 5 bases, the J end by 8 bases, with 18 bases between. CDR3 size: 15 residues. From germline, CDR1 is MNHNY and CDR2 SVGAGI (reference sequence). In DNA, the CDR3 is TGTGCCAGCAGTGTCCAGGGAACGACGGGAGAAAAACTGTTTTTT. Encoded protein: CASSVQGTTGEKLFF.

The chain combines TRBV28 with TRBJ1-2, with a weak D call TRBD1 (6 bases). V was cut by 5 bases and J by 0 bases, with 10 bases left in between. CDR1 is MDHEN, CDR2 SYDVKM, per germline. The CDR3 totals 14 residues. The CDR3 region has the DNA TGTGCCAGCAGTCGGGACACTACTAACTATGGCTACACCTTC. This codes for CASSRDTTNYGYTF.

The table lists this clone with a few counts. The V and J genes are TRBV30 and TRBJ1-5; weak D call: TRBD1 (5 bases). The CDR3 runs to 13 residues. Trimming took 8 bases from V and 4 from J, leaving 15 bases between them. Germline loops: CDR1 GTSNPN, CDR2 SVGIG (reference sequence). CDR3 DNA sequence: TGTGCCGGCGGAGGGACCGGGAATCAGCCCCAGCATTTT. It specifies CAGGGTGNQPQHF.

CDR3 in DNA: TGTGCCAGCAGCCGTTTGGGGGCTGGTAGATTGCCCCAGCATTTT. It encodes CASSRLGAGRLPQHF. The gene calls are TRBV7-2 and TRBJ1-5; D may be TRBD1 (6 bases). This CDR3 has 15 amino acids. Per germline, CDR1 SGHTA and CDR2 FQGNSA. The germline V and J ends were trimmed by 5 bases and 9 bases, with 20 bases remaining between them.